This T cell receptor (beta chain) was retrieved from a study of CD4 and CD8 cells across lung adenocarcinoma regions. TCRdb re-called the PCR reads through MiXCR, storing one row per CDR3 protein. The sample shows 9,500 to 11,000 distinct CDR3 sequences, around three fifths of them seen only once. Donors had localized lung adenocarcinoma, a non-small cell lung cancer. Germline assignment: CDR1 MNHNS and CDR2 SASEGT. This CDR3 is built from 15 residues. The V gene lost 7 bases and the J gene lost 4 bases, with 17 bases spanning the gap. The clonotype originates from a male donor with lung adenocarcinoma. The CD4 and CD8 labels of this study may be unreliable. The source material was CD8+ T cells from the margin of a lung tumor. The chain is built from TRBV6-1 and TRBJ2-1; the D gene is possibly TRBD2 (6 bases). Here the CDR3 reads CASIRDSGFYNEQFF. In DNA form, the CDR3 reads TGTGCCAGCATCCGGGACTCCGGATTTTACAATGAGCAGTTCTTC.